This paragraph covers one TCR beta chain sequence. Its target is not known. The data derive from a study of cytomegalovirus exposure and HLA in healthy donors. Sequencing used immunoSEQ multiplex PCR; TCRdb keeps in-frame clones, though not all of them. The repertoire has some 99,000 clones, about 88% of them found once; the top ten carry more than 2%. Study-wide results and caveats: In a later analysis, first-cohort TCR clusters were found to tend to co-occur in the 120 or so validation repertoires. TCR beta chains numbering 164 were designated cytomegalovirus-associated.

This CDR3 contains 15 residues. Germline values: CDR1 SEHNR, CDR2 FQNEAQ (reference sequence). Trimming took 10 bases from V and 6 from J; bases not matched to a gene: 15. The J gene is TRBJ2-1, the V gene TRBV7-9, with TRBD2 matching over 7 bases. The material sequenced was PBMCs. The receptor's source is a woman under 30 in good health and CMV-seronegative. The DNA of the CDR3 is TGTGCCACCCCAGACGGAGCAGCGGGGCCCAATGAGCAGTTCTTC. This codes for CATPDGAAGPNEQFF.